The 14 T cell receptor beta chains below come from one sample, sequenced in a study of T-cell memory formation after mild COVID-19. TCRdb re-called the 5' RACE reads through MiXCR, storing one row per CDR3 protein. Of over 350,000 distinct CDR3 sequences listed, 20% to 25% were seen once; the top ten hold 8.5% to 9%. Input material: PBMCs or a T cell subset sorted from them (not recorded which). The receptors originated from an adult woman who had mild COVID-19 (a few samples of this study predate the infection). Cell type and time point are not known.

The rearrangement links TRBV6-1 to TRBJ1-1; D is unclear. Trimming removed 2 bases from V and 5 bases from J, with 9 bases in between. The CDR3 covers 13 residues. CDR1 and CDR2 (germline): MNHNS, SASEGT. CDR3 bases: TGTGCCAGCAGTGAAATGCGTAGTACTGAAGCTTTCTTT. Its translation is CASSEMRSTEAFF.

This chain connects TRBV19 to TRBJ1-1; D is possibly TRBD1 (5 bases). V lost 7 bases and J lost 0, with 12 bases in between. Germline V gene sequence: CDR1 LNHDA, CDR2 SQIVND (reference sequence). The CDR3 has 14 residues. CDR3 sequence (DNA): TGTGCCAGTACCCTCGGGGGGGTGAACACTGAAGCTTTCTTT. It codes for CASTLGGVNTEAFF.

The rearrangement joins TRBV5-1 to TRBJ2-7, with 7 bases aligning to TRBD1. Germline values: CDR1 SGHRS, CDR2 YFSETQ. V gave up 3 bases and J gave up 3 bases; unmatched junction bases: 9. This CDR3 region has 15 residues. The CDR3 bases are TGCGCCAGCAGCTCAGTTATTACAGGGGACTACGAGCAGTACTTC. Amino acids: CASSSVITGDYEQYF.

The J gene is TRBJ2-3, the V gene TRBV12-3 or TRBV12-4, with a tentative D call TRBD1 (5 bases). Trimming took 6 bases from V and 1 from J, leaving 8 bases between them. There are 13 residues in the CDR3. CDR3 in amino acids: CASRETGTDTQYF. The CDR3 nucleotides read TGTGCCAGCAGGGAGACAGGCACAGATACGCAGTATTTT.

This clonotype was counted ten times or more. V usage is TRBV10-3 and J usage is TRBJ2-3; 7 bases line up with TRBD2. CDR3 length equals 14 residues. Germline assignment: CDR1 ENHRY and CDR2 SYGVKD. V was clipped by 9 bases and J by 4 bases; unmatched bases: 10. The CDR3 bases are TGTGCCATAGGACGCGGGAGTGGGGCAGATACGCAGTATTTT. This translates into CAIGRGSGADTQYF.

This clonotype appeared a few times. The rearrangement joins TRBV7-2 to TRBJ1-4; D is uncertain. CDR1 and CDR2 (germline): SGHTA, FQGNSA. The length of the CDR3 is 11 residues. V lost 5 bases to trimming and J lost 11 bases, with 9 bases between them. CDR3 bases: TGTGCCAGCAGCGTAAACAAGAAACTGTTTTTT. Amino acids: CASSVNKKLFF. The full variable domain, with the rest looked up from reference TRBV7-2 and TRBJ1-4, is GAGVSQSPSNKVTEKGKDVELRCDPISGHTALYWYRQSLGQGLEFLIYFQGNSAPDKSGLPSDRFSAERTGGSVSTLTIQRTQQEDSAVYLCASSVNKKLFFGSGTQLSVL.

V usage is TRBV5-6 and J usage is TRBJ2-5; D remains unclear. Trimming removed 3 bases from V and 2 bases from J, with 14 bases in between. This CDR3 has 15 residues. CDR1 and CDR2 from the germline V gene are SGHDT and YYEEEE. CDR3 sequence reads: CASSWRGIKQETQYF. CDR3 DNA: TGTGCCAGCAGCTGGCGCGGAATCAAGCAAGAGACCCAGTACTTC.

The J gene is TRBJ2-1, the V gene TRBV20-1; either TRBD1 or TRBD2 may fit D (6 bases each). Germline V gene data show CDR1 as DFQATT and CDR2 as SNEGSKA (reference sequence). This CDR3 is 14 amino acids long. V was trimmed by 5 bases and J by 1 base, leaving 12 bases between them. This CDR3 is CSAVEGGSYNEQFF. CDR3 coding DNA: TGCAGTGCTGTCGAGGGGGGTTCCTACAATGAGCAGTTCTTC.

The J gene is TRBJ1-4, the V gene TRBV2; TRBD1 is a possible D gene (5 bases). Trimming removed 3 bases at V and 0 bases at J, with 5 bases between. The CDR3 totals 14 residues. Germline V CDR1 and CDR2: SNHLY, FYNNEI. The CDR3 DNA reads TGTGCCAGCAGTGAGACAGCAACTAATGAAAAACTGTTTTTT. Its protein is CASSETATNEKLFF.

The chain couples TRBV6-2 or TRBV6-3 to TRBJ2-7; possible D gene TRBD2, 6 bases. Germline CDR1 MNHEY, CDR2 SVGEGT. Trimming took 5 bases from V and 2 from J, leaving 13 bases between them. CDR3 length: 14 amino acids. Here the CDR3 reads CASSPWGVAYEQYF. CDR3 DNA: TGTGCCAGCAGTCCTTGGGGGGTAGCCTACGAGCAGTACTTC.

This clonotype appeared once. The chain uses TRBV24-1 and TRBJ2-3; TRBD2 agrees at 8 bases. CDR1 KGHDR and CDR2 SFDVKD come from the germline V gene. There are 16 residues in the CDR3. Losses at the gene ends were 5 bases for V and 2 bases for J; bases not matched to a gene: 8. The DNA for the CDR3 is TGTGCCACCAGTGTCTACTCCGGGGGGGCCACAGATACGCAGTATTTT. This gives the protein CATSVYSGGATDTQYF.

Only a few counts were recorded for this clonotype. The genes are TRBV3-1 and TRBJ2-5; TRBD2 matches at 8 bases. Germline CDR1 is LGHDT and CDR2 is YNNKEL (reference sequence). The CDR3 covers 15 residues. With V trimmed by 0 bases and J by 5 bases, 5 bases remained unmatched. CDR3 sequence: CASSQDGGARETQYF. The CDR3 DNA sequence: TGTGCCAGCAGCCAAGACGGGGGGGCCAGGGAGACCCAGTACTTC.

This clonotype turned up a few times. The chain is built from TRBV5-1 and TRBJ2-3; D may be TRBD2 (5 bases). From germline, CDR1 is SGHRS and CDR2 YFSETQ. V was cut by 4 bases and J by 6 bases, with 12 bases left in between. The CDR3 loop spans 13 amino acids. This CDR3 reads CASSPTRRDTQYF. The CDR3 DNA reads TGCGCCAGCAGCCCTACCCGGAGGGATACGCAGTATTTT.

The V gene is TRBV15, the J gene TRBJ1-5, with 10 positions matching TRBD1. The CDR3 length is 20 residues. V trimming: 1 base; J trimming: 0 bases; junction bases outside the gene matches: 12. Germline CDR1 and CDR2: LNHNV and YYDKDF (reference sequence). The CDR3 reads CATSRASRSGQGDSNQPQHF. For the CDR3, the DNA is TGTGCCACCAGCAGAGCCAGTCGATCCGGACAGGGGGATAGCAATCAGCCCCAGCATTTT.